These 20 T cell receptor beta chains were sequenced from one sample in a study of glioma-infiltrating T cells after dendritic cell vaccination. Assay: immunoSEQ multiplex PCR; the TCRdb copy retains only in-frame clones and omits some. The sample has 80,000 to 100,000 clones; over 80% are singletons. As to time point: after dendritic cell vaccination, including at tumor progression/relapse. Sequenced material: blood, taken after dendritic cell vaccination. The receptor source for this set is a human donor with glioblastoma.

The chain joins TRBV5-8 to TRBJ1-2; D is unresolved. The germline V gene encodes CDR1 SGHTS and CDR2 YDEGEE. The V gene lost 0 bases and the J gene lost 4 bases, with 7 bases spanning the gap. The CDR3 totals 13 residues. This CDR3 reads CASSLVMSYGYTF. Here the CDR3 DNA reads TGTGCCAGCAGCTTGGTGATGAGCTATGGCTACACCTTC.

This chain connects TRBV10-2 to TRBJ1-1, with D possibly being TRBD1 (5 bases). The germline V gene has CDR1 WSHSY and CDR2 SAAADI. The V gene lost 9 bases and the J gene lost 1 base, with 12 bases spanning the gap. The CDR3 extends over 13 amino acids. Here the CDR3 DNA reads TGCGCCAGTATCAAGGGGTCGAACACTGAAGCTTTCTTT. It specifies CASIKGSNTEAFF.

The V call is TRBV7-9, the J call TRBJ2-5, with 10 bases matching TRBD2. The V segment lost 5 bases and the J segment 5 bases; nucleotides outside the gene matches: 11. Germline V CDR1 and CDR2: SEHNR, FQNEAQ (reference sequence). The CDR3 has 16 amino acids. The CDR3 DNA follows: TGTGCCAGCAGCCCCGATCTAGCGGGAGCTCGGGAGACCCAGTACTTC. It specifies CASSPDLAGARETQYF.

CDR3 region: CASSTSAGNYGYTF. In DNA, the CDR3 is TGTGCCAGTAGCACCTCGGCGGGGAACTATGGCTACACCTTC. The V call is TRBV19, the J call TRBJ1-2; unclear D gene. V was pared by 6 bases and J by 2 bases, with 13 bases between. Germline V gene lookup returns CDR1 LNHDA and CDR2 SQIVND (reference sequence). The CDR3 loop spans 14 amino acids.

This sequence joins TRBV5-1 and TRBJ1-3; 7 bases match TRBD1. CDR1 is SGHRS and CDR2 is YFSETQ in the germline V gene. Trimming took 3 bases from V and 3 from J; bases not matched to a gene: 3. This CDR3 comprises 14 residues. The CDR3 coding sequence is TGCGCCAGCAGCTATGGACAGGATGGAAACACCATATATTTT. Its translation is CASSYGQDGNTIYF.

The chain has TRBV5-1 and TRBJ1-5; possibly TRBD1 for D (5 bases). Per germline, CDR1 SGHRS and CDR2 YFSETQ. CDR3 size: 13 residues. V was pared by 5 bases and J by 6 bases, with 12 bases between. This chain's CDR3 is CASRSGRGQPQHF. The CDR3 DNA sequence: TGCGCCAGCAGGTCAGGGAGGGGTCAGCCCCAGCATTTT. Drawing the rest from reference TRBV5-1 and TRBJ1-5, the complete variable domain is KAGVTQTPRYLIKTRGQQVTLSCSPISGHRSVSWYQQTPGQGLQFLFEYFSETQRNKGNFPGRFSGRQFSNSRSEMNVSTLELGDSALYLCASRSGRGQPQHFGDGTRLSIL.

This clone has only one observation. The chain has TRBV5-1 and TRBJ1-1; no firm D call. Germline-derived CDR1 and CDR2 are SGHRS and YFSETQ. The CDR3 has 15 amino acids. V lost 1 base and J 1 base, leaving 11 bases between the germline ends. The CDR3 here is CASSLLERENTEAFF. DNA for the CDR3: TGCGCCAGCAGCTTGTTAGAGAGGGAGAACACTGAAGCTTTCTTT.

CDR3: CASSQGRQAVLVSYGYTF. The CDR3 region has the DNA TGCGCCAGCAGCCAGGGAAGACAGGCCGTGCTCGTATCCTATGGCTACACCTTC. The J gene is TRBJ1-2, the V gene TRBV4-1; possibly TRBD1 for D (6 bases). CDR1 is MGHRA and CDR2 is YSYEKL in the germline V gene. Deletions cut 3 bases from V and 4 bases from J, with 24 bases between. There are 18 residues in the CDR3.

The chain uses TRBV6-6 and TRBJ1-1; D call uncertain. V lost 0 bases to trimming and J lost 1 base, with 3 bases between them. Germline lookup yields CDR1 MNHNY and CDR2 SVGAGI (reference sequence). This CDR3 spans 13 amino acids. DNA of the CDR3: TGTGCCAGCAGTTACTCGCGGAACACTGAAGCTTTCTTT. Protein sequence: CASSYSRNTEAFF.

The CDR3 DNA reads TGCGCCAGCAGCGAGGGCCCCGACTACGAGCAGTACTTC. This translates into CASSEGPDYEQYF. This chain connects TRBV5-1 to TRBJ2-7; tentatively, D is TRBD2 (5 bases). The germline V gene has CDR1 SGHRS and CDR2 YFSETQ. This CDR3 spans 13 amino acids. V shed 4 bases and J shed 3 bases, with 11 bases lying between them.

The chain uses TRBV15 and TRBJ2-1; D not resolved. The CDR3 runs to 16 residues. Looked up from germline, CDR1 is LNHNV and CDR2 is YYDKDF (reference sequence). Trimming pared 0 bases from V and 4 bases from J, leaving 13 bases between. In nucleotides, the CDR3 is TGTGCCACCAGCAGAGATCTGAGTATTTCTTACAATGAGCAGTTCTTC. Protein: CATSRDLSISYNEQFF. The whole variable domain, filled in from reference TRBV15 and TRBJ2-1, reads DAMVIQNPRYQVTQFGKPVTLSCSQTLNHNVMYWYQQKSSQAPKLLFHYYDKDFNNEADTPDNFQSRRPNTSFCFLDIRSPGLGDTAMYLCATSRDLSISYNEQFFGPGTRLTVL.

This chain joins TRBV2 and TRBJ1-1; 7 bases map to TRBD1. CDR3 length: 12 amino acids. With 1 base clipped from V and 10 bases from J, the junction kept 3 bases outside the gene matches. Per germline, CDR1 SNHLY and CDR2 FYNNEI. The CDR3 DNA follows: TGTGCCAGCAGTGAAGATGAGGGGGCAGCTTTCTTT. It is translated as CASSEDEGAAFF.

J is TRBJ2-1 and V is TRBV18, with 10 bases identical to TRBD2. The CDR3 covers 15 residues. Germline V gene lookup returns CDR1 KGHSH and CDR2 LQKENI. V gave up 5 bases and J gave up 4 bases; unmatched junction bases: 5. CDR3 residues: CASSSISGGYNEQFF. DNA for the CDR3: TGTGCCAGCTCAAGCATTAGCGGGGGGTACAATGAGCAGTTCTTC. The full variable domain, its missing parts supplied by reference TRBV18 and TRBJ2-1, is NAGVMQNPRHLVRRRGQEARLRCSPMKGHSHVYWYRQLPEEGLKFMVYLQKENIIDESGMPKERFSAEFPKEGPSILRIQQVVRGDSAAYFCASSSISGGYNEQFFGPGTRLTVL.

The gene calls are TRBV9 and TRBJ2-2; D is unresolved. Between the trimmed V and J ends, which lost 4 bases and 6 bases, there was a span of 16 bases. Germline loops: CDR1 SGDLS, CDR2 YYNGEE. The CDR3 has 15 amino acids. The CDR3 sequence is CASSKRIGSAGELFF. The DNA of the CDR3 is TGTGCCAGCAGCAAGAGGATTGGGTCGGCCGGGGAGCTGTTTTTT.

The V gene is TRBV5-4, the J gene TRBJ2-7, with 10 bases fitting TRBD1. The germline CDR1 and CDR2 sequences are SGHNT and YYREEE (reference sequence). The CDR3 has 14 residues. Trimming at V came to 4 bases and at J to 5 bases, leaving 6 bases not matched to a gene. CDR3 region: CASSRIGQGDEQYF. The CDR3 DNA reads TGTGCCAGCAGCCGGATAGGACAGGGGGACGAGCAGTACTTC.

This clone has only a few counts. V gene TRBV4-2 combines with J gene TRBJ2-1, with D tentatively TRBD1 (5 bases). CDR1 LGHNA and CDR2 YNFKEQ come from the germline V gene. CDR3 length: 15 residues. Trimming pared 0 bases from V and 8 bases from J, leaving 14 bases between. CDR3 sequence: CASSQEIGASDEQFF. As DNA, the CDR3 is TGTGCCAGCAGCCAAGAGATAGGGGCCTCGGATGAGCAGTTCTTC.

This clone was observed a handful of times. The V and J genes are TRBV11-2 and TRBJ2-1, with a possible D match to TRBD1 (6 bases). The CDR3 is 18 amino acids. The germline V gene has CDR1 SGHAT and CDR2 FQNNGV. V lost 1 base, J lost 0 bases, and 16 bases lay in between. CDR3 DNA: TGTGCCAGCAGCTTAGCCCACCTACGAGGGGGCTCCTACAATGAGCAGTTCTTC. It specifies CASSLAHLRGGSYNEQFF. Full variable domain (rest looked up from reference TRBV11-2 and TRBJ2-1): EAGVAQSPRYKIIEKRQSVAFWCNPISGHATLYWYQQILGQGPKLLIQFQNNGVVDDSQLPKDRFSAERLKGVDSTLKIQPAKLEDSAVYLCASSLAHLRGGSYNEQFFGPGTRLTVL.

The chain employs TRBV5-4 and TRBJ2-5; 10 bases agree with TRBD1. Unmatched junction bases numbered 8, after V lost 1 base and J lost 5 bases. The V gene's germline CDR1 is SGHNT and CDR2 YYREEE (reference sequence). The CDR3 spans 16 residues. The CDR3 spells CASSLPGTGVKETQYF. The CDR3 nucleotides read TGTGCCAGCAGCTTGCCCGGGACAGGGGTTAAGGAGACCCAGTACTTC.

This chain uses TRBV18 with TRBJ2-5, with 14 bases fitting TRBD2. V shed 3 bases, J shed 4 bases, and the junction held 1 base outside the gene matches. Germline V gene sequence: CDR1 KGHSH, CDR2 LQKENI. This CDR3 has 15 amino acids. In DNA form, the CDR3 reads TGTGCCAGCTCACCGGGACTAGCGGGAGCAGAGACCCAGTACTTC. Translated, it gives CASSPGLAGAETQYF.

The rearrangement links TRBV7-9 to TRBJ1-1, with 8 nucleotides matching TRBD1. The CDR3 length is 14 residues. Trimming removed 2 bases from V and 5 bases from J; junction bases left unmatched: 4. Germline assignment: CDR1 SEHNR and CDR2 FQNEAQ (reference sequence). The CDR3 DNA reads as TGTGCCAGCAGCTTAACCCAGGGGGCAACTGAAGCTTTCTTT. This gives the protein CASSLTQGATEAFF.